This paragraph reports one T cell receptor (beta chain). Antigen: not known. Assay used: immunoSEQ multiplex PCR; TCRdb lists only in-frame clones, some missing. The sample contains some 70,000 clones, just under 95% of which appear only once. This record comes from a study of graft-versus-host responses after intestinal transplantation. The overall study: Each recipient received anti-thymocyte globulin induction, then tacrolimus and steroids for around three years.

Overall study findings and caveats: GvH clones appeared in recipient marrow, some first in ileum or blood.

This clonotype was obtained from a human patient who received an intestinal transplant, so some T cells may come from the graft donor. The specimen was bone marrow, collected approximately 100 weeks after intestinal transplantation.

CDR3 coding DNA: TGTGCCAGCAGTTACTCGGGACAGACATCACCCCTCCACTTT. This codes for CASSYSGQTSPLHF. The chain joins TRBV6-5 to TRBJ1-6; 7 positions agree with TRBD1. V trimming: 0 bases; J trimming: 10 bases; junction bases outside the gene matches: 3. There are 14 residues in the CDR3. Germline lookup yields CDR1 MNHEY and CDR2 SVGAGI.